The 11 T cell receptor beta chains presented below share a single source sample, sequenced in a study of identical twins. TCRdb called the 5' RACE reads again in MiXCR, with one record for every CDR3 protein. The sample contains 1.5 million to 2 million distinct CDR3 sequences, 32% of which appear only once. Sequencing was performed on cord blood. The source of these receptors is a newborn girl in good health.

The J gene is TRBJ2-1, the V gene TRBV19; tentatively, D is TRBD1 or TRBD2 (6 bases each). The length of the CDR3 is 14 residues. Germline assignment: CDR1 LNHDA and CDR2 SQIVND (reference sequence). V was clipped by 7 bases and J by 8 bases, with 18 bases between them. CDR3 residues: CASMEGGSDYEQFF. Here the CDR3 DNA reads TGTGCCAGTATGGAGGGGGGTTCTGATTATGAGCAGTTCTTC.

The chain couples TRBV25-1 to TRBJ2-4; D perhaps matches TRBD2 (6 bases). Germline CDR1 is MGHDK and CDR2 is SYGVNS. This CDR3 comprises 19 residues. Trimming took 7 bases from V and 0 from J, leaving 25 bases between them. This CDR3 is CASNDKAGITRLAKNIQYF. The CDR3 nucleotides read TGTGCCAGCAACGACAAAGCGGGTATTACCCGACTAGCCAAAAACATTCAGTACTTC.

Comment on this clonotype: Possible read error: a much larger clone is one base away. V and J are TRBV28 and TRBJ1-1, with 10 bases fitting TRBD1. The CDR3 is 14 residues long. Germline lookup yields CDR1 MDHEN and CDR2 SYDVKM. Losses at the gene ends were 4 bases for V and 4 bases for J; bases not matched to a gene: 3. The CDR3 loop reads CASSYWTGGTEAFF. The CDR3 region has the DNA TGTGCCAGCAGTTACTGGACAGGGGGCACTGAAGCTTTCTTT.

The rearrangement joins TRBV20-1 to TRBJ1-5; D is uncertain. This CDR3 contains 14 residues. Germline assignment: CDR1 DFQATT and CDR2 SNEGSKA (reference sequence). The V end lost 0 bases, the J end lost 4 bases, and 10 bases lay between the germline ends. This CDR3 reads CSARDLLGNQPQHF. DNA for the CDR3: TGCAGTGCTAGAGATCTCTTGGGGAATCAGCCCCAGCATTTT.

This rearrangement joins TRBV4-1 to TRBJ2-3; 11 nucleotides align to TRBD2. V shed 1 base, J shed 4 bases, and the junction held 1 base outside the gene matches. This CDR3 region has 15 residues. Germline V CDR1 and CDR2: MGHRA, YSYEKL. CDR3: CASSQGLAGPDTQYF. In nucleotides, the CDR3 is TGCGCCAGCAGCCAAGGACTAGCGGGGCCAGATACGCAGTATTTT.

The gene calls are TRBV18 and TRBJ2-3; 9 bases align to TRBD1. Per germline, CDR1 KGHSH and CDR2 LQKENI. This CDR3 has 18 residues. The trim removed 1 base at V and 3 bases at J, leaving 11 bases unmatched. The CDR3 protein is CASSPRDRGSAVTDTQYF. The CDR3 DNA reads TGTGCCAGCTCACCACGCGACAGGGGGAGCGCAGTTACAGATACGCAGTATTTT.

The CDR3 DNA is TGTGCCAGCCGCCTCAACGGGGGGACAGATACGCAGTATTTT. Its protein product is CASRLNGGTDTQYF. V usage is TRBV5-6 and J usage is TRBJ2-3, with TRBD2 identical over 7 bases. This CDR3 spans 14 amino acids. Unmatched junction bases numbered 8, after V lost 7 bases and J lost 3 bases. CDR1 is SGHDT and CDR2 is YYEEEE in the germline V gene.

This clonotype was seen a few times. This chain joins TRBV20-1 and TRBJ2-1; TRBD1 agrees at 10 bases. Per the germline V gene, CDR1 is DFQATT and CDR2 is SNEGSKA (reference sequence). The CDR3 consists of 16 residues. Trimming took 2 bases from V and 0 from J; bases not matched to a gene: 4. Here the CDR3 DNA reads TGCAGTGCTAGATCCTGGACAGGGGGCTCCTACAATGAGCAGTTCTTC. This sequence encodes CSARSWTGGSYNEQFF.

The CDR3 nucleotides are TGTGCCAGCAGCTTCTTCGCGGGGGGATACTCCTACGAGCAGTACTTC. It specifies CASSFFAGGYSYEQYF. The chain is built from TRBV11-2 and TRBJ2-7; 8 nucleotides match TRBD2. The ends lost 3 bases at V and 0 bases at J; junction bases unmatched: 7. Per germline, CDR1 SGHAT and CDR2 FQNNGV. The CDR3 is 16 residues long.

The V gene is TRBV20-1, the J gene TRBJ2-7; D is possibly TRBD1 (5 bases). Looked up from germline, CDR1 is DFQATT and CDR2 is SNEGSKA (reference sequence). The V end was cut by 4 bases, the J end by 0 bases, with 10 bases between. This CDR3 contains 13 residues. The CDR3 nucleotides read TGCAGTGCTACCAACAGGACCTCCTACGAGCAGTACTTC. Its translation is CSATNRTSYEQYF.

This clonotype was counted only a few times. The chain employs TRBV19 and TRBJ2-2; D ambiguous. The CDR3 spans 14 residues. CDR1 and CDR2 from the germline V gene are LNHDA and SQIVND (reference sequence). V was pared by 7 bases and J by 0 bases, with 9 bases between. This CDR3 is CASTQGPNTGELFF. CDR3 DNA: TGTGCCAGTACCCAAGGCCCGAACACCGGGGAGCTGTTTTTT.